Included here is one T cell receptor beta chain sequence, with context. This specimen comes from a study of control samples from healthy donors and cancer patients. V was pared by 2 bases and J by 3 bases, with 11 bases between. CDR1 is SGHRS and CDR2 is YFSETQ in the germline V gene. This CDR3 comprises 14 residues. Clones were sequenced by immunoSEQ multiplex PCR, and TCRdb holds only the in-frame ones, with some missing. The sample holds 100,000 to 150,000 clones, 80% to 95% seen once. Sequencing used blood. The TCR sequence derives from a man younger than 35 in good health. The chain employs TRBV5-1 and TRBJ1-1, with D perhaps matching TRBD1 (5 bases). CDR3 loop: CASSLGDWYTEAFF. In nucleotides, the CDR3 is TGCGCCAGCAGCTTAGGGGATTGGTACACTGAAGCTTTCTTT.